This entry lists 12 T cell receptor beta chains sequenced from one sample in a study of cytomegalovirus exposure and HLA in healthy donors. 13 Jbeta primers and 60 Vbeta primers were used for the PCR. The table came from immunoSEQ multiplex PCR; TCRdb's copy has only in-frame clones and leaves some out. The table records tens of thousands of clones, 65% to 75% of them present only once. The sequenced material came from PBMCs. The receptor set was obtained from a young man in good health and CMV-seronegative.

This clone has only a few counts. This chain connects TRBV7-2 to TRBJ2-3; TRBD1 matches at 9 bases. V lost 5 bases and J lost 3; bases outside the gene matches: 6. CDR1 and CDR2 from the germline V gene are SGHTA and FQGNSA. This CDR3 has 15 residues. The CDR3 reads CASSPLTGGTDTQYF. In DNA form, the CDR3 reads TGTGCCAGCAGCCCTTTGACAGGGGGGACAGATACGCAGTATTTT.

The chain carries TRBV2 and TRBJ2-5; 9 bases match TRBD2. With V trimmed by 5 bases and J by 1 base, 5 bases remained unmatched. The germline V gene has CDR1 SNHLY and CDR2 FYNNEI. The length of the CDR3 is 15 residues. For the CDR3, the DNA is TGTGCCAGCAGTCGACTAGCGGAGATCCAAGAGACCCAGTACTTC. Translating it yields CASSRLAEIQETQYF.

The V and J genes are TRBV9 and TRBJ1-1; possible D gene TRBD1, 6 bases. Trimming took 5 bases from V and 4 from J, leaving 18 bases between them. Germline V gives CDR1 SGDLS, CDR2 YYNGEE. CDR3 size: 15 residues. CDR3 in amino acids: CASSPLGATGTEAFF. Here the CDR3 DNA reads TGTGCCAGCAGTCCACTGGGGGCCACGGGCACTGAAGCTTTCTTT.

The chain is built from TRBV4-1 and TRBJ1-1; D possibly corresponds to TRBD1 (5 bases). The V gene's germline CDR1 is MGHRA and CDR2 YSYEKL. There are 13 residues in the CDR3. With 4 bases removed from V and 12 bases from J, the gap between germline ends came to 18 bases. In DNA, the CDR3 is TGCGCCAGCAGCCGCCCAGAGGAGGGGTCGACTTTCTTT. Protein: CASSRPEEGSTFF.

This clone was counted only a few times. The chain joins TRBV2 to TRBJ2-7; possibly TRBD2 for D (5 bases). The CDR3 sequence is 13 residues long. The germline CDR1 and CDR2 sequences are SNHLY and FYNNEI. With 4 bases removed from V and 4 bases from J, the gap between germline ends came to 11 bases. CDR3 coding DNA: TGTGCCAGCAGTGCGGACGGGGAGTACGAGCAGTACTTC. Protein: CASSADGEYEQYF.

Here the CDR3 DNA reads TGTGCCAGCAGCTATCGGACTAGCGGGAGGGCCCAGGAGACCCAGTACTTC. Translated: CASSYRTSGRAQETQYF. V and J are TRBV11-2 and TRBJ2-5, with TRBD2 matching over 15 bases. V lost 4 bases and J lost 5; bases outside the gene matches: 8. Germline CDR1 and CDR2: SGHAT and FQNNGV. The CDR3 totals 17 residues.

The chain has TRBV4-1 and TRBJ1-2; no firm D call. Trimming removed 4 bases from V and 2 bases from J, with 11 bases in between. CDR1 and CDR2 from the germline V gene are MGHRA and YSYEKL. CDR3 length: 14 residues. The CDR3 spells CASSRYTENYGYTF. The CDR3 DNA reads as TGCGCCAGCAGCCGGTATACAGAGAACTATGGCTACACCTTC.

The table lists this clone with a few counts. The chain uses TRBV7-9 and TRBJ2-7; D uncertain. V was shortened by 5 bases and J by 7 bases, with 12 bases between the two germline ends. Germline CDR1 is SEHNR and CDR2 is FQNEAQ (reference sequence). The CDR3 is 12 amino acids. The CDR3: CASSPHGEEQYF. CDR3 DNA sequence: TGTGCCAGCAGCCCCCACGGAGAGGAGCAGTACTTC.

The chain couples TRBV10-3 to TRBJ2-1; the match to TRBD2 covers 8 bases. V dropped 2 bases and J dropped 7; count of bases not matched to a gene: 7. The CDR3 covers 15 residues. CDR1 is ENHRY and CDR2 is SYGVKD in the germline V gene. The CDR3 is CAISETLASGNEQFF. In DNA form, the CDR3 reads TGTGCCATCAGTGAGACTTTGGCTAGCGGGAATGAGCAGTTCTTC.

The V call is TRBV4-1, the J call TRBJ1-5; D is undetermined. Germline CDR1 reads MGHRA; CDR2 reads YSYEKL. Trimming stripped 3 bases from V and 4 bases from J, with 10 bases between. This CDR3 has 14 residues. The chain's CDR3 is CASSHSGQNQPQHF. The DNA of the CDR3 is TGCGCCAGCAGCCACTCGGGTCAAAATCAGCCCCAGCATTTT.

This chain connects TRBV19 to TRBJ1-3; TRBD1 is a possible D gene (5 bases). This CDR3 is 15 amino acids long. In germline, CDR1 is LNHDA, CDR2 SQIVND (reference sequence). V gave up 1 base and J gave up 2 bases, with 9 bases separating them. CDR3 sequence (DNA): TGTGCCAGTAGTATAGGACAGAAAACTGGAAACACCATATATTTT. Protein product: CASSIGQKTGNTIYF.

This clone has a handful of counts. The chain employs TRBV5-1 and TRBJ2-5, with 13 bases matching TRBD2. Germline V lookup: CDR1 SGHRS, CDR2 YFSETQ. The CDR3 extends over 16 amino acids. The V segment lost 5 bases and the J segment 0 bases; nucleotides outside the gene matches: 4. The CDR3 nucleotides read TGCGCCAGCAGAGGGACTAGCGGGATGTACCAAGAGACCCAGTACTTC. As protein: CASRGTSGMYQETQYF. The variable domain in full, completed from reference TRBV5-1 and TRBJ2-5, reads KAGVTQTPRYLIKTRGQQVTLSCSPISGHRSVSWYQQTPGQGLQFLFEYFSETQRNKGNFPGRFSGRQFSNSRSEMNVSTLELGDSALYLCASRGTSGMYQETQYFGPGTRLLVL.